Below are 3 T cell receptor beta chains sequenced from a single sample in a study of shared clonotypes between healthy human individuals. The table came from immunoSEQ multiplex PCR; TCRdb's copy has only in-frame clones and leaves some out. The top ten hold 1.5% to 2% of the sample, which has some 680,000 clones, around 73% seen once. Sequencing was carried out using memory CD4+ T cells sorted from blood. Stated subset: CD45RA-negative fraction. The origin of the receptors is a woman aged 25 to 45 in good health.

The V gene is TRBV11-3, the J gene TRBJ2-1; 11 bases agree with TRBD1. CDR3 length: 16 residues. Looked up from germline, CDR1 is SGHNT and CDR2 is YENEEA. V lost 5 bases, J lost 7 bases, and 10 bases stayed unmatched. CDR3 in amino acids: CASSPGQGAGGNEQFF. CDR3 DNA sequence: TGTGCCAGCAGCCCCGGACAGGGGGCAGGAGGGAATGAGCAGTTCTTC.

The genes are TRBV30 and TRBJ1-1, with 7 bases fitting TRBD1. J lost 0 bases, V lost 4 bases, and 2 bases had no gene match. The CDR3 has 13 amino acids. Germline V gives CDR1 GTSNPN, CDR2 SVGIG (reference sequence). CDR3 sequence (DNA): TGTGCCTGGACTACAGGGGTGAACACTGAAGCTTTCTTT. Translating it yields CAWTTGVNTEAFF. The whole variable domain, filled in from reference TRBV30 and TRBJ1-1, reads SQTIHQWPATLVQPVGSPLSLECTVEGTSNPNLYWYRQAAGRGLQLLFYSVGIGQISSEVPQNLSASRPQDRQFILSSKKLLLSDSGFYLCAWTTGVNTEAFFGQGTRLTVV.

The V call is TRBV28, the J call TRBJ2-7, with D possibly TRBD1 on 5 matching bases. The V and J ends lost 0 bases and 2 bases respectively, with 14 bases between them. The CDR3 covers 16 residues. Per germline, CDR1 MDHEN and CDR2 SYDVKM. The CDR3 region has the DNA TGTGCCAGCAGTTTATGGGCAGTGGGGCAGGCCTACGAGCAGTACTTC. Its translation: CASSLWAVGQAYEQYF.